Sequencing of this TCR beta chain was carried out in a study of blood T cell repertoires in COVID-19. Study summary: There were acute and convalescent COVID-19 samples, and they came from the United States, Italy and Spain. The analysed material was cDNA or gDNA that came from T cells, B-cell-depleted T cells, or PBMCs.

Germline V lookup: CDR1 MNHEY, CDR2 SVGAGI. This CDR3 spans 14 amino acids. The V and J ends lost 0 bases and 4 bases respectively, with 8 bases between them. Source study methods: Estimated nucleated cell counts came from reference gene primer amplification. TCRdb's table, derived via immunoSEQ multiplex PCR, lists solely in-frame clones and lacks some. For V, J and clone size, that table is used; D and trimming come from the DNA. The sample lists around 100,000 clones; 91% were seen once. This clonotype was obtained from a man between 45 and 60 years old with active COVID-19. This chain links TRBV6-5 with TRBJ2-3; no reliable D call. The sample taken for sequencing was peripheral blood. The CDR3: CASSYSGSADTQYF. The CDR3 region has the DNA TGTGCCAGCAGTTACTCTGGTAGTGCAGATACGCAGTATTTT.